Listed below are T cell receptor beta chains from one sample, sequenced in a study of human T cells and chemical hapten exposure. TCRdb fed the RACE reads into MiXCR, producing one record per CDR3 protein. The sample yields nearly 350,000 distinct CDR3 sequences, roughly 6.9% seen once. The material was whole blood, obtained in connection with sensitization to the hapten diphenylcyclopropenone (DPC). The receptors derive from a woman under 30 with alopecia areata. Some clones in this sample may be carry-over from other donors' samples. CDR3s include the opening cysteine and the closing phenylalanine or tryptophan. D genes are given only for firm matches. Some rows have no size entry. The others give once, few or many, or a class for an expanded clone.

abundance	j_gene	v_gene	d_gene	CDR3aa	CDR3nt
.	TRBJ1-3	TRBV5-4	.	CASSRALDRNSGNTIYF	TGTGCCAGCAGCAGGGCTTTGGACCGAAACTCTGGAAACACCATATATTTT
.	TRBJ1-1	TRBV6-5	TRBD1	CASSPIFGTGSTEAFF	TGTGCCAGCAGCCCAATCTTTGGGACAGGGAGCACTGAAGCTTTCTTT
many	TRBJ2-7	TRBV5-1	TRBD2	CASSPRPRGSREQYF	TGCGCCAGCAGCCCGCGCCCGCGGGGGTCTAGAGAGCAGTACTTC
.	TRBJ1-1	TRBV12-3/TRBV12-4	.	CASKLQANTEAFF	TGTGCCAGCAAACTACAGGCGAACACTGAAGCTTTCTTT
few	TRBJ1-2	TRBV24-1	.	CATSDLNGGWTF	TGTGCCACCAGTGATTTGAACGGGGGCTGGACCTTC
few	TRBJ2-2	TRBV15	TRBD1	CATSRGQGTGELFF	TGTGCCACCAGCAGGGGACAGGGCACCGGGGAGCTGTTTTTT
many	TRBJ2-7	TRBV10-3	TRBD2	CAISEAEAGGHEQYF	TGTGCCATCAGTGAAGCGGAGGCGGGGGGCCACGAGCAGTACTTC
many	TRBJ2-3	TRBV5-1	TRBD2	CASSLGRAGGTTFTDTQYF	TGCGCCAGCAGCTTGGGCCGAGCGGGGGGCACAACCTTCACAGATACGCAGTATTTT
.	TRBJ2-7	TRBV12-3/TRBV12-4	.	CASSIRQGLYF	TGTGCCAGCAGTATCCGACAGGGACTGTACTTC
many	TRBJ1-2	TRBV7-3	.	CASSQSGSGYTF	TGTGCCAGCAGCCAGTCAGGGTCTGGCTACACCTTC
few	TRBJ1-1	TRBV12-3/TRBV12-4	.	CASSPWGGDTEAFF	TGTGCCAGCAGTCCCTGGGGGGGAGACACTGAAGCTTTCTTT
many	TRBJ2-3	TRBV10-3	TRBD2	CAIRGLETDTQYF	TGTGCCATCAGGGGACTAGAAACAGATACGCAGTATTTT
few	TRBJ2-5	TRBV12-3/TRBV12-4	.	CASSLSGEQGETQYF	TGTGCCAGCAGTTTATCGGGGGAGCAAGGAGAGACCCAGTACTTC
many	TRBJ2-3	TRBV20-1	.	CSAPLARGQAGSTDTQYF	TGCAGTGCGCCTCTAGCACGAGGACAGGCGGGGAGCACAGATACGCAGTATTTT
.	TRBJ1-3	TRBV6-5	.	CASSYSQGTGNTIYF	TGTGCCAGCAGTTACTCCCAGGGGACTGGAAACACCATATATTTT
once	TRBJ1-6	TRBV29-1	TRBD1	CSAGQGGDSPLHF	TGCAGCGCGGGACAGGGTGGTGATTCACCCCTCCACTTT
.	TRBJ1-2	TRBV5-4	.	CASSYPSGGANYGYTF	TGTGCCAGCAGCTACCCCAGTGGGGGCGCTAACTATGGCTACACCTTC
few	TRBJ2-7	TRBV6-2/TRBV6-3	.	CASSYLRGAYEQYF	TGTGCCAGCAGTTACCTCCGGGGCGCATACGAGCAGTACTTC
.	TRBJ2-1	TRBV12-3/TRBV12-4	TRBD2	CASSLLAGGQANEQFF	TGTGCCAGCAGTTTACTAGCGGGGGGTCAGGCCAATGAGCAGTTCTTC
.	TRBJ2-1	TRBV7-2	.	CASSRKLDRRDEQFF	TGTGCCAGCAGCCGAAAGCTAGACCGGCGAGATGAGCAGTTCTTC
few	TRBJ1-1	TRBV12-3/TRBV12-4	.	CASTPFRQMNTEAFF	TGTGCCAGCACCCCTTTTCGACAAATGAACACTGAAGCTTTCTTT
few	TRBJ2-1	TRBV12-5	.	CASGLRLRDEQFF	TGTGCTAGTGGTTTGCGGTTGCGCGATGAGCAGTTCTTC
many	TRBJ1-3	TRBV3-1	TRBD1	CASSTKRVGTAGNTIYF	TGTGCCAGCAGCACGAAAAGAGTGGGGACAGCTGGAAACACCATATATTTT
many	TRBJ2-5	TRBV7-9	.	CASSLAGTDMTQYF	TGTGCCAGCAGCTTAGCGGGAACAGACATGACCCAGTACTTC
many	TRBJ2-3	TRBV7-9	.	CASSPLTVPTDTQYF	TGTGCCAGCAGCCCTCTGACGGTCCCCACAGATACGCAGTATTTT
few	TRBJ2-2	TRBV6-1	.	CASIGLPNTGELFF	TGTGCCAGCATAGGACTACCTAACACCGGGGAGCTGTTTTTT
few	TRBJ2-3	TRBV28	.	CASSKLDTDTQYF	TGTGCCAGCAGTAAACTAGATACAGATACGCAGTATTTT
many	TRBJ2-3	TRBV6-5	TRBD2	CASSRVSGGEDTQYF	TGTGCCAGCAGCCGGGTGAGCGGGGGGGAAGATACGCAGTATTTT
few	TRBJ2-5	TRBV7-7	TRBD1	CASSTGTGEQETQYF	TGTGCTAGCAGCACAGGGACAGGGGAGCAAGAGACCCAGTACTTC
.	TRBJ1-3	TRBV5-1	.	CASSLAPQGTAGNTIYF	TGCGCCAGCAGCTTGGCCCCCCAGGGTACCGCTGGAAACACCATATATTTT
.	TRBJ2-2	TRBV20-1	TRBD1	CSARRGQTNTGELFF	TGCAGTGCTAGACGGGGACAGACAAACACCGGGGAGCTGTTTTTT
many	TRBJ1-5	TRBV2	.	CASSVIREQPQHF	TGTGCCAGCAGCGTAATCAGGGAGCAGCCCCAGCATTTT
many	TRBJ2-6	TRBV7-8	.	CASESNGGTGANVLTF	TGTGCCAGCGAATCTAATGGGGGTACTGGGGCCAACGTCCTGACTTTC